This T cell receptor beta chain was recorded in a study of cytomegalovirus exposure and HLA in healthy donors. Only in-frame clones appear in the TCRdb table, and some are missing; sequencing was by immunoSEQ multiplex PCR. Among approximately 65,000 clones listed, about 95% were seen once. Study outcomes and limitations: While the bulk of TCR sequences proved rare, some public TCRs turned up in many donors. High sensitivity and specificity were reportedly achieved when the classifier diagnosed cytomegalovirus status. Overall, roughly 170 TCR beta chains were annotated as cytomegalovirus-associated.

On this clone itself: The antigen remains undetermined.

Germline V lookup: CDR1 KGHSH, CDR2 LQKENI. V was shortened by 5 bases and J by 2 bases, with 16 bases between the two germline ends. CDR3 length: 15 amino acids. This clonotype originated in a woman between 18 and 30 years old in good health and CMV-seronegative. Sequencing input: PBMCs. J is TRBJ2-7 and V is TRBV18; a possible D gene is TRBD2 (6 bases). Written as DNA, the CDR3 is TGTGCCAGCTCAGCTGGAGGGGACTTTCCCTACGAGCAGTACTTC. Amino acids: CASSAGGDFPYEQYF.